The next 12 T cell receptor beta chains were all read from a single sample in a study of T cell changes during pregnancy in multiple sclerosis. The method was immunoSEQ multiplex PCR; TCRdb's version includes in-frame clones alone and lacks a portion of them. The data contain more than 30,000 clones, around 89% of them singletons. The sample consisted of CD8+ T cells from peripheral blood mononuclear cells, taken in the second trimester of pregnancy. The receptors were sampled from a female donor with multiple sclerosis, enrolled in a pregnancy study.

The chain employs TRBV4-3 and TRBJ1-1; D may be TRBD1 (6 bases). Per germline, CDR1 LGHNA and CDR2 YSLEER. V was clipped by 0 bases and J by 0 bases, with 11 bases between them. This CDR3 contains 16 residues. This CDR3 reads CASSQDRTAMNTEAFF. As DNA, the CDR3 is TGCGCCAGCAGCCAAGATAGGACAGCCATGAACACTGAAGCTTTCTTT.

The genes are TRBV27 and TRBJ2-2; D possibly corresponds to TRBD1 (7 bases). V lost 4 bases and J 7 bases, leaving 13 bases between the germline ends. The germline CDR1 and CDR2 sequences are MNHEY and SMNVEV (reference sequence). The CDR3 is made up of 14 amino acids. CDR3 protein: CASSYQGGGGELFF. The CDR3 bases are TGTGCCAGCAGTTACCAGGGGGGTGGCGGGGAGCTGTTTTTT.

The chain employs TRBV9 and TRBJ2-7; 10 bases are shared with TRBD1. V lost 2 bases to trimming and J lost 6 bases; unmatched junction nucleotides: 5. The CDR3 has 14 amino acids. In germline, CDR1 is SGDLS, CDR2 YYNGEE. DNA of the CDR3: TGTGCCAGCAGCGTTGGGACAGGGGAGACCGAGCAGTACTTC. It codes for CASSVGTGETEQYF.

In its sample, this clone was seen once. This chain uses TRBV9 with TRBJ2-1; 7 bases agree with TRBD2. CDR1 and CDR2 (germline): SGDLS, YYNGEE. V dropped 0 bases and J dropped 1; count of bases not matched to a gene: 1. There are 15 residues in the CDR3. The CDR3 DNA follows: TGTGCCAGCAGCGTAGCCGGGAGGTCCTACAATGAGCAGTTCTTC. Translated, it gives CASSVAGRSYNEQFF. Based on the CDR3 plus reference TRBV9 and TRBJ2-1, the full variable domain is DSGVTQTPKHLITATGQRVTLRCSPRSGDLSVYWYQQSLDQGLQFLIQYYNGEERAKGNILERFSAQQFPDLHSELNLSSLELGDSALYFCASSVAGRSYNEQFFGPGTRLTVL.

This chain joins TRBV19 and TRBJ1-3; 8 nucleotides align to TRBD1. The germline V gene encodes CDR1 LNHDA and CDR2 SQIVND (reference sequence). Losses at the gene ends were 4 bases for V and 4 bases for J; bases not matched to a gene: 18. This CDR3 is 19 amino acids long. CDR3: CASSNHAQGPGGRGNTIYF. The CDR3 bases are TGTGCCAGTAGTAACCACGCTCAGGGACCAGGGGGCAGAGGAAACACCATATATTTT.

This clone was picked up a small number of times. This chain connects TRBV4-3 to TRBJ1-1; no firm D call. Germline CDR1 LGHNA, CDR2 YSLEER. This CDR3 comprises 15 residues. V gave up 0 bases and J gave up 5 bases, with 13 bases separating them. This CDR3 is CASSQDTGWVTEAFF. CDR3 sequence (DNA): TGCGCCAGCAGCCAAGATACGGGGTGGGTAACTGAAGCTTTCTTT.

The genes are TRBV9 and TRBJ2-1, with TRBD1 matching 7 bases. V lost 0 bases and J lost 3; bases outside the gene matches: 6. CDR1 SGDLS and CDR2 YYNGEE come from the germline V gene. The length of the CDR3 is 16 residues. As DNA, the CDR3 is TGTGCCAGCAGCGTAGCTACAGGGGCAAGCTACAATGAGCAGTTCTTC. It translates to CASSVATGASYNEQFF.

This CDR3 reads CASSYGRNSYEQYF. The CDR3 coding sequence is TGTGCCAGCAGTTACGGCAGGAACTCCTACGAGCAGTACTTC. This rearrangement joins TRBV6-5 to TRBJ2-7; no firm D call. Germline V gives CDR1 MNHEY, CDR2 SVGAGI. CDR3 length equals 14 residues. V was shortened by 2 bases and J by 0 bases, with 8 bases between the two germline ends.

The chain combines TRBV19 with TRBJ1-5, with 11 bases lining up with TRBD1. V was clipped by 4 bases and J by 6 bases; unmatched bases: 8. The CDR3 has 16 amino acids. CDR1 and CDR2 (germline): LNHDA, SQIVND (reference sequence). CDR3 residues: CASSTLRGQGGQPQHF. CDR3 coding DNA: TGTGCCAGTAGTACCCTAAGGGGACAGGGGGGTCAGCCCCAGCATTTT.

The V call is TRBV2, the J call TRBJ1-1; D is unresolved. Between the trimmed V and J ends, which lost 3 bases and 0 bases, there was a span of 8 bases. Germline CDR1 is SNHLY and CDR2 is FYNNEI. The CDR3 runs to 14 residues. CDR3 nucleotides: TGTGCCAGCAGTGACGGGGAGATGAACACTGAAGCTTTCTTT. Encoded protein: CASSDGEMNTEAFF.

The genes are TRBV27 and TRBJ2-7, with 7 bases identical to TRBD2. Germline V gene lookup returns CDR1 MNHEY and CDR2 SMNVEV (reference sequence). V was pared by 6 bases and J by 5 bases, with 7 bases of the junction left unmatched. The CDR3 loop spans 13 amino acids. The chain's CDR3 is CASSPLAFDEQYF. DNA of the CDR3: TGTGCCAGCAGCCCACTAGCGTTCGACGAGCAGTACTTC.

This chain uses TRBV7-9 with TRBJ1-1; 9 positions agree with TRBD1. This CDR3 contains 16 residues. The germline V gene has CDR1 SEHNR and CDR2 FQNEAQ (reference sequence). With V trimmed by 4 bases and J by 3 bases, 9 bases remained unmatched. CDR3 DNA sequence: TGTGCCAGCAGCTCCGGGACAGGGTTTACGGACACTGAAGCTTTCTTT. This encodes CASSSGTGFTDTEAFF.